One and the same sample provided the 17 T cell receptor beta chains below, sequenced in a study of PD-L1 blockade in urothelial cancer. This table comes from immunoSEQ multiplex PCR, and its TCRdb copy is limited to in-frame clones, with some not included. The table lists under 40,000 clones, over 75% of them singletons, with around 8.3% in the top ten. The material was PBMCs, obtained around atezolizumab (anti-PD-L1) treatment. These receptors came from a man between 65 and 79 years old with urothelial cancer.

This chain uses TRBV11-2 with TRBJ2-7; D perhaps matches TRBD2 (6 bases). CDR1 SGHAT and CDR2 FQNNGV come from the germline V gene. V was cut by 2 bases and J by 7 bases, with 18 bases left in between. The CDR3 spans 15 residues. The CDR3 here is CASSLMTRRSREQYF. As DNA, the CDR3 is TGTGCCAGCAGCTTAATGACTAGACGATCTCGGGAGCAGTACTTC. Using reference TRBV11-2 and TRBJ2-7 for the parts outside the CDR3, the full variable domain is EAGVAQSPRYKIIEKRQSVAFWCNPISGHATLYWYQQILGQGPKLLIQFQNNGVVDDSQLPKDRFSAERLKGVDSTLKIQPAKLEDSAVYLCASSLMTRRSREQYFGPGTRLTVT.

This rearrangement joins TRBV12-5 to TRBJ2-7; 9 bases line up with TRBD2. V was clipped by 0 bases and J by 7 bases; unmatched bases: 7. The CDR3 is 15 amino acids. Germline assignment: CDR1 LGHNT and CDR2 FRNRAP. The CDR3 bases are TGTGCTAGTGGTTTGGTAGGGACTAGCTCTGGGGAGCAGTACTTC. Translating it yields CASGLVGTSSGEQYF. Full variable domain (missing parts from reference TRBV12-5 and TRBJ2-7): DARVTQTPRHKVTEMGQEVTMRCQPILGHNTVFWYRQTMMQGLELLAYFRNRAPLDDSGMPKDRFSAEMPDATLATLKIQPSEPRDSAVYFCASGLVGTSSGEQYFGPGTRLTVT.

The chain employs TRBV6-6 and TRBJ2-4, with 8 bases aligning to TRBD2. Trimming took 10 bases from V and 8 from J; bases not matched to a gene: 10. The CDR3 has 13 amino acids. Per germline, CDR1 MNHNY and CDR2 SVGAGI (reference sequence). For the CDR3, the DNA is TGTGCCACCTCTACCGGGACTAGAGACATTCAGTACTTC. It encodes CATSTGTRDIQYF.

The chain links TRBV11-2 to TRBJ1-4; 8 positions match TRBD1. With V trimmed by 1 base and J by 8 bases, 3 bases remained unmatched. The CDR3 length is 14 residues. Germline lookup yields CDR1 SGHAT and CDR2 FQNNGV. DNA for the CDR3: TGTGCCAGCAGCTTAGGGCAGGGGGCGGAAAAACTGTTTTTT. This sequence encodes CASSLGQGAEKLFF. The complete variable domain, with remaining parts taken from reference TRBV11-2 and TRBJ1-4, reads EAGVAQSPRYKIIEKRQSVAFWCNPISGHATLYWYQQILGQGPKLLIQFQNNGVVDDSQLPKDRFSAERLKGVDSTLKIQPAKLEDSAVYLCASSLGQGAEKLFFGSGTQLSVL.

V usage is TRBV29-1 and J usage is TRBJ2-2; 8 bases are a match to TRBD1. V shed 0 bases, J shed 6 bases, and the junction held 9 bases outside the gene matches. The CDR3 is made up of 16 amino acids. The germline CDR1 and CDR2 sequences are SQVTM and ANQGSEA. CDR3 DNA sequence: TGCAGCGTTGAAGATGAGACAGGGGAGGTAGCCGGGGAGCTGTTTTTT. It codes for CSVEDETGEVAGELFF.

In DNA form, the CDR3 reads TGTGCCAGCAGTTTTTCGTGGACAGGTAGGAGCACTGAAGCTTTCTTT. It translates to CASSFSWTGRSTEAFF. The genes are TRBV27 and TRBJ1-1; 7 bases match TRBD1. The V and J ends lost 3 bases and 4 bases, in that order; junction bases with no gene match: 11. CDR1 and CDR2 (germline): MNHEY, SMNVEV (reference sequence). This CDR3 comprises 16 residues.

The V and J genes are TRBV27 and TRBJ1-2, with 7 bases identical to TRBD1. CDR1 is MNHEY and CDR2 is SMNVEV in the germline V gene (reference sequence). After removal of 2 bases from V and 4 bases from J, the junction contained 10 bases not matched to a gene. The CDR3 loop spans 16 amino acids. For the CDR3, the DNA is TGTGCCAGCAGTTTAGATCCGACAGGGAAGAGCTATGGCTACACCTTC. Its protein is CASSLDPTGKSYGYTF.

The chain has TRBV6-5 and TRBJ2-1; maybe TRBD1 (5 bases). Germline-derived CDR1 and CDR2 are MNHEY and SVGAGI. The CDR3 is 11 residues long. Trimming cost V 10 bases and J 15 bases, with 19 bases left between them. CDR3: CATTWLGLAFF. In DNA, the CDR3 is TGTGCCACTACCTGGTTGGGGCTTGCGTTCTTC.

This sequence joins TRBV29-1 and TRBJ2-7; possibly TRBD1 for D (6 bases). The CDR3 sequence is 12 residues long. Germline loops: CDR1 SQVTM, CDR2 ANQGSEA. V lost 4 bases and J 3 bases, leaving 10 bases between the germline ends. The CDR3 protein is CSVGQEIYEQYF. The CDR3 coding sequence is TGCAGCGTTGGACAGGAAATCTACGAGCAGTACTTC.

The V gene is TRBV29-1, the J gene TRBJ2-3; TRBD2 matches 7 bases. J gave up 6 bases and V 6 bases, and 9 bases lay outside the gene matches. The germline gives CDR1 SQVTM, CDR2 ANQGSEA. The CDR3 consists of 13 residues. In nucleotides, the CDR3 is TGCAGCGTCCCGGGACTAATGCCCGATACGCAGTATTTT. It encodes CSVPGLMPDTQYF.

V and J are TRBV10-3 and TRBJ2-1; 7 bases match TRBD2. The germline CDR1 and CDR2 sequences are ENHRY and SYGVKD. The CDR3 runs 14 residues. V dropped 7 bases and J dropped 7; count of bases not matched to a gene: 10. The CDR3 protein is CAIKEAGKDNEQFF. The CDR3 coding sequence is TGTGCCATCAAGGAAGCGGGAAAGGATAATGAGCAGTTCTTC.

The chain carries TRBV7-9 and TRBJ1-5; 10 bases map to TRBD1. The V gene's germline CDR1 is SEHNR and CDR2 FQNEAQ (reference sequence). This CDR3 is 17 amino acids long. The V segment lost 0 bases and the J segment 3 bases; nucleotides outside the gene matches: 5. CDR3 residues: CASSLAVGTGVNQPQHF. DNA for the CDR3: TGTGCCAGCAGCTTAGCGGTGGGGACAGGGGTCAATCAGCCCCAGCATTTT.

The J gene is TRBJ2-3, the V gene TRBV6-1, with TRBD1 matching 10 bases. The CDR3 is 19 amino acids. V lost 4 bases and J lost 3; bases outside the gene matches: 16. CDR1 MNHNS and CDR2 SASEGT come from the germline V gene. The CDR3 reads CASSVAGQGKVSRTDTQYF. The CDR3 region has the DNA TGTGCCAGCAGTGTAGCGGGACAGGGGAAGGTCAGCAGGACAGATACGCAGTATTTT.

The chain has TRBV6-1 and TRBJ1-5; D gene unclear. The CDR3 length is 15 residues. Germline CDR1 reads MNHNS; CDR2 reads SASEGT. V lost 4 bases to trimming and J lost 2 bases, with 12 bases between them. CDR3 protein: CASSGSHSGNQPQHF. The CDR3 DNA is TGTGCCAGCAGTGGAAGTCACAGTGGCAATCAGCCCCAGCATTTT.

The rearrangement links TRBV9 to TRBJ2-7; D possibly corresponds to TRBD1 (6 bases). Looked up from germline, CDR1 is SGDLS and CDR2 is YYNGEE. V was cut by 3 bases and J by 3 bases, with 13 bases left in between. The CDR3 totals 14 residues. The CDR3 nucleotides read TGTGCCAGCAGCGCGGGCACAGGGATCTACGAGCAGTACTTC. This sequence encodes CASSAGTGIYEQYF.

The chain recombines TRBV6-6 with TRBJ1-3; 10 bases are a match to TRBD1. Per the germline V gene, CDR1 is MNHNY and CDR2 is SVGAGI (reference sequence). CDR3 length: 15 residues. V was clipped by 8 bases and J by 0 bases; unmatched bases: 4. In DNA form, the CDR3 reads TGTGCCAGCCACGGGACAGGGGTCTCTGGAAACACCATATATTTT. This gives the protein CASHGTGVSGNTIYF.

V is TRBV9 and J is TRBJ2-7, with D hard to call. Germline V gene sequence: CDR1 SGDLS, CDR2 YYNGEE. The CDR3 has 14 residues. Between the trimmed V and J ends, which lost 1 base and 4 bases, there was a span of 12 bases. CDR3 region: CASSVIGSSYEQYF. DNA for the CDR3: TGTGCCAGCAGCGTAATTGGCAGTTCTTACGAGCAGTACTTC.